These 32 T cell receptor beta chains were sequenced from one sample in a study of blood T cell repertoires in COVID-19. Assay used: immunoSEQ multiplex PCR; TCRdb lists only in-frame clones, some missing. The data show 140,000 or so clones, 88% seen once. The specimen was peripheral blood. The source of these receptors is a human donor with COVID-19, enrolled during active disease. The donor label of this sample is uncertain.

V is TRBV28 and J is TRBJ1-2; TRBD1 matches at 7 bases. Losses at the gene ends were 6 bases for V and 0 bases for J; bases not matched to a gene: 4. CDR3 length equals 14 residues. Germline V CDR1 and CDR2: MDHEN, SYDVKM. The CDR3 sequence: CASSGTAANYGYTF. In DNA form, the CDR3 reads TGTGCCAGCAGCGGGACAGCAGCTAACTATGGCTACACCTTC.

A note on this clone: One junction end disagrees with the germline gene, perhaps due to a read error. This rearrangement joins TRBV7-7 to TRBJ2-5; TRBD2 is a possible D gene (6 bases). CDR3 length: 14 residues. CDR1 SSHAT and CDR2 FNYEAQ come from the germline V gene (reference sequence). CDR3 nucleotides: TGTGCTAGCAGCATCGGGACTCCAAAAGAGACCCAGTACTTC. Translated, it gives CASSIGTPKETQYF.

The gene calls are TRBV7-2 and TRBJ1-6; maybe TRBD1 (5 bases). This CDR3 has 15 amino acids. Trimming pared 3 bases from V and 4 bases from J, leaving 10 bases between. The germline V gene encodes CDR1 SGHTA and CDR2 FQGNSA. CDR3 region: CASSLGLDYNSPLHF. CDR3 coding DNA: TGTGCCAGCAGCTTGGGACTGGATTATAATTCACCCCTCCACTTT.

The chain carries TRBV19 and TRBJ2-1; 13 positions match TRBD2. The junction had 5 bases not matched to a gene; V was cut back by 6 bases and J by 6 bases. CDR3 length: 15 residues. Germline CDR1 and CDR2: LNHDA and SQIVND (reference sequence). The CDR3 DNA reads TGTGCCAGTAGCGTACTAGCGGGAGGGGGCAATGAGCAGTTCTTC. This gives the protein CASSVLAGGGNEQFF. Full variable domain (missing parts from reference TRBV19 and TRBJ2-1): DGGITQSPKYLFRKEGQNVTLSCEQNLNHDAMYWYRQDPGQGLRLIYYSQIVNDFQKGDIAEGYSVSREKKESFPLTVTSAQKNPTAFYLCASSVLAGGGNEQFFGPGTRLTVL.

The chain joins TRBV11-2 to TRBJ1-6, with 8 positions matching TRBD1. The V gene's germline CDR1 is SGHAT and CDR2 FQNNGV. Losses at the gene ends were 3 bases for V and 9 bases for J; bases not matched to a gene: 4. CDR3 size: 14 residues. DNA of the CDR3: TGTGCCAGCAGCTTTCAGGGGGCTGGTTCACCCCTCCACTTT. Translation: CASSFQGAGSPLHF.

This rearrangement joins TRBV30 to TRBJ2-7; D call uncertain. This CDR3 contains 12 residues. Trimming stripped 5 bases from V and 4 bases from J, with 12 bases between. The germline gives CDR1 GTSNPN, CDR2 SVGIG (reference sequence). CDR3 sequence (DNA): TGTGCCTGGTCGCGGCGGTTTTACGAGCAGTACTTC. Translation gives CAWSRRFYEQYF. Based on the CDR3 plus reference TRBV30 and TRBJ2-7, the full variable domain is SQTIHQWPATLVQPVGSPLSLECTVEGTSNPNLYWYRQAAGRGLQLLFYSVGIGQISSEVPQNLSASRPQDRQFILSSKKLLLSDSGFYLCAWSRRFYEQYFGPGTRLTVT.

The chain recombines TRBV5-4 with TRBJ2-5; TRBD2 might be the D (5 bases). The CDR3 has 14 amino acids. V was clipped by 4 bases and J by 4 bases, with 14 bases between them. Germline assignment: CDR1 SGHNT and CDR2 YYREEE (reference sequence). The CDR3 coding sequence is TGTGCCAGCAGCCCGGGGTCCAACCCAGAGACCCAGTACTTC. It codes for CASSPGSNPETQYF.

The chain employs TRBV5-1 and TRBJ2-7; TRBD1 agrees at 7 bases. CDR3 length: 13 amino acids. After removal of 3 bases from V and 4 bases from J, the junction contained 4 bases not matched to a gene. Germline V gene data show CDR1 as SGHRS and CDR2 as YFSETQ. CDR3 region: CASSSQTGYEQYF. Here the CDR3 DNA reads TGCGCCAGCAGCTCACAGACAGGGTACGAGCAGTACTTC.

This clone was seen just once. This rearrangement joins TRBV6-5 to TRBJ1-6, with unresolved D. V lost 7 bases to trimming and J lost 10 bases, with 14 bases between them. Germline V gene lookup returns CDR1 MNHEY and CDR2 SVGAGI. The CDR3 sequence is 13 residues long. The CDR3 loop is CASKREGGSPLHF. The CDR3 DNA reads TGTGCCAGCAAGAGGGAGGGAGGCTCACCCCTCCACTTT.

This clone was counted between two and nine times. The CDR3 sequence: CASSLDMAEDGYTF. The DNA for the CDR3 is TGCGCCAGCAGCTTGGATATGGCCGAGGATGGCTACACCTTC. The chain combines TRBV5-1 with TRBJ1-2; D is unresolved. V was cut by 0 bases and J by 6 bases, with 12 bases left in between. CDR3 length equals 14 residues. CDR1 is SGHRS and CDR2 is YFSETQ in the germline V gene.

The chain has TRBV2 and TRBJ2-1, with D maybe TRBD2 (7 bases). V gave up 8 bases and J gave up 8 bases, with 16 bases separating them. CDR1 SNHLY and CDR2 FYNNEI come from the germline V gene. This CDR3 is built from 13 residues. In DNA, the CDR3 is TGTGCCAGCGGGATAGGGGGGGAGGATGAGCAGTTCTTC. Translating it yields CASGIGGEDEQFF.

This chain joins TRBV11-2 and TRBJ1-3; the D gene is possibly TRBD1 (5 bases). Germline V gene data show CDR1 as SGHAT and CDR2 as FQNNGV. The CDR3 runs to 14 residues. V was cut by 8 bases and J by 0 bases, with 11 bases left in between. The CDR3 sequence: CASASGLSGNTIYF. In nucleotides, the CDR3 is TGTGCCAGCGCCTCAGGGCTCTCTGGAAACACCATATATTTT.

The CDR3 DNA reads TGTGCCAGTAGGGCCGTCCCCCTCTATGGCTACACCTTC. Its translation is CASRAVPLYGYTF. The V and J genes are TRBV19 and TRBJ1-2; D is undetermined. Germline V gene sequence: CDR1 LNHDA, CDR2 SQIVND (reference sequence). The CDR3 has 13 residues. The V end lost 6 bases, the J end lost 4 bases, and 12 bases lay between the germline ends.

This rearrangement joins TRBV5-1 to TRBJ2-1; tentatively, D is TRBD2 (6 bases). The CDR3 runs to 15 residues. CDR1 and CDR2 from the germline V gene are SGHRS and YFSETQ. V dropped 4 bases and J dropped 4 bases, with 15 bases sitting between them. The CDR3 loop is CASSPIRRVYNEQFF. The CDR3 bases are TGCGCCAGCAGCCCGATCAGGAGGGTTTACAATGAGCAGTTCTTC.

This clone has only one observation. This chain connects TRBV4-2 to TRBJ2-5, with D hard to call. The CDR3 is 15 residues long. Looked up from germline, CDR1 is LGHNA and CDR2 is YNFKEQ. V lost 0 bases and J 5 bases, leaving 13 bases between the germline ends. The CDR3 is CASSQDVRVGETQYF. Here the CDR3 DNA reads TGTGCCAGCAGCCAAGATGTTCGGGTCGGGGAGACCCAGTACTTC.

J is TRBJ1-1 and V is TRBV11-2, with D unresolved. Trimming stripped 1 base from V and 1 base from J, with 10 bases between. CDR1 and CDR2 from the germline V gene are SGHAT and FQNNGV. The CDR3 sequence is 15 residues long. CDR3 in DNA: TGTGCCAGCAGCTTAGTTGGGCGAACGAACACTGAAGCTTTCTTT. This sequence encodes CASSLVGRTNTEAFF.

V is TRBV20-1 and J is TRBJ1-5, with TRBD1 as a possible D gene (5 bases). CDR3 length equals 14 residues. The V gene's germline CDR1 is DFQATT and CDR2 SNEGSKA (reference sequence). V was trimmed by 3 bases and J by 0 bases, leaving 9 bases between them. CDR3 region: CSASRGSSNQPQHF. CDR3 bases: TGCAGTGCTAGTCGGGGGAGTAGCAATCAGCCCCAGCATTTT.

CDR3 DNA: TGTGCCAGCAGCCCGTGGACAGGGATTGAAGCTTTCTTT. Amino acids: CASSPWTGIEAFF. The rearrangement uses TRBV14 and TRBJ1-1, with 8 bases that match TRBD1. V was clipped by 4 bases and J by 7 bases; unmatched bases: 5. Germline CDR1 and CDR2: SGHDN and FVKESK. This CDR3 has 13 amino acids.

This sequence joins TRBV5-6 and TRBJ1-3, with D uncertain. The germline CDR1 and CDR2 sequences are SGHDT and YYEEEE. The CDR3 loop spans 15 amino acids. V lost 1 base to trimming and J lost 0 bases, with 8 bases between them. CDR3 protein: CASSLTTTSGNTIYF. The DNA for the CDR3 is TGTGCCAGCAGCTTGACCACTACCTCTGGAAACACCATATATTTT.

This chain joins TRBV5-1 and TRBJ2-1; 16 nucleotides align to TRBD2. The J segment lost 10 bases and the V segment lost 3 bases, leaving 13 bases of the junction unmatched. The CDR3 extends over 18 amino acids. Germline CDR1 SGHRS, CDR2 YFSETQ. The CDR3 sequence: CASSSGTSGGAVSEEQFF. DNA for the CDR3: TGCGCCAGCAGCTCTGGGACTAGCGGGGGGGCCGTATCGGAGGAGCAGTTCTTC.

The J gene is TRBJ2-3, the V gene TRBV7-3; tentatively, D is TRBD2 (5 bases). Germline CDR1 reads SGHTA; CDR2 reads FQGTGA. The germline V and J ends were trimmed by 2 bases and 4 bases, with 10 bases remaining between them. The CDR3 has 14 residues. The CDR3 DNA reads as TGTGCCAGCAGCTTAGGAGGCACTTCAGATACGCAGTATTTT. It translates to CASSLGGTSDTQYF.

The V call is TRBV5-6, the J call TRBJ2-7, with TRBD2 as a possible D gene (6 bases). This CDR3 has 15 amino acids. Trimming took off 4 bases at V and 3 bases at J, with 17 bases between the two ends. The germline CDR1 and CDR2 sequences are SGHDT and YYEEEE. CDR3 region: CASSHEGTGGYEQYF. DNA of the CDR3: TGTGCCAGCAGCCACGAAGGGACCGGGGGCTACGAGCAGTACTTC.

The chain carries TRBV5-1 and TRBJ1-5; the D gene is possibly TRBD1 (5 bases). V gave up 2 bases and J gave up 6 bases, with 15 bases separating them. CDR1 SGHRS and CDR2 YFSETQ come from the germline V gene. This CDR3 contains 15 residues. In nucleotides, the CDR3 is TGCGCCAGCAGCTTTGCGCCCAGCCAGGGTCAGCCCCAGCATTTT. Protein sequence: CASSFAPSQGQPQHF.

The chain links TRBV9 to TRBJ2-2, with D maybe TRBD1 (6 bases). The CDR3 loop spans 16 amino acids. The V gene lost 0 bases and the J gene lost 3 bases, with 12 bases spanning the gap. CDR1 and CDR2 from the germline V gene are SGDLS and YYNGEE. CDR3: CASSVGVTGDTGELFF. The DNA of the CDR3 is TGTGCCAGCAGCGTAGGAGTGACAGGAGACACCGGGGAGCTGTTTTTT.

The genes are TRBV5-1 and TRBJ2-3, with D perhaps TRBD2 (6 bases). Germline CDR1 is SGHRS and CDR2 is YFSETQ. The V end lost 2 bases, the J end lost 1 base, and 17 bases lay between the germline ends. The CDR3 sequence is 17 residues long. The CDR3 spells CASSLHAGYRGTDTQYF. CDR3 nucleotide sequence: TGCGCCAGCAGCTTACATGCGGGGTATCGGGGCACAGATACGCAGTATTTT.

This rearrangement joins TRBV13 to TRBJ2-3; no clear D gene. The CDR3 covers 13 residues. Germline V gives CDR1 PRHDT, CDR2 FYEKMQ (reference sequence). Trimming left V 0 bases short and J 2 bases short, with 3 bases between. CDR3 DNA: TGTGCCAGCAGCTTAGGGGCCACAGATACGCAGTATTTT. Its translation: CASSLGATDTQYF.

This sequence joins TRBV2 and TRBJ2-1; TRBD2 agrees at 14 bases. Germline assignment: CDR1 SNHLY and CDR2 FYNNEI. With V trimmed by 6 bases and J by 9 bases, 1 base remained unmatched. This CDR3 has 13 amino acids. The CDR3 DNA reads TGTGCCAGCAGGGGACTAGCGGGGGTTGAGCAGTTCTTC. Translated: CASRGLAGVEQFF. Supplemented by reference TRBV2 and TRBJ2-1, the full variable domain reads EPEVTQTPSHQVTQMGQEVILRCVPISNHLYFYWYRQILGQKVEFLVSFYNNEISEKSEIFDDQFSVERPDGSNFTLKIRSTKLEDSAMYFCASRGLAGVEQFFGPGTRLTVL.

This clone appeared a single time. The genes are TRBV5-1 and TRBJ2-2; 7 positions agree with TRBD2. V lost 3 bases to trimming and J lost 5 bases; unmatched junction nucleotides: 7. Germline assignment: CDR1 SGHRS and CDR2 YFSETQ. This CDR3 has 15 residues. The CDR3 nucleotides read TGCGCCAGCAGCTCCGTGGCGGGGGTAACCGGGGAGCTGTTTTTT. Its protein is CASSSVAGVTGELFF.

This sequence joins TRBV15 and TRBJ1-3, with TRBD1 as a possible D gene (6 bases). This CDR3 is built from 16 residues. V gave up 0 bases and J gave up 0 bases, with 9 bases separating them. Germline assignment: CDR1 LNHNV and CDR2 YYDKDF (reference sequence). The CDR3 bases are TGTGCCACCAGCAGAGATGGGGGCAACTCTGGAAACACCATATATTTT. Its protein is CATSRDGGNSGNTIYF. Full variable domain (outside the CDR3, taken from reference TRBV15 and TRBJ1-3): DAMVIQNPRYQVTQFGKPVTLSCSQTLNHNVMYWYQQKSSQAPKLLFHYYDKDFNNEADTPDNFQSRRPNTSFCFLDIRSPGLGDTAMYLCATSRDGGNSGNTIYFGEGSWLTVV.

The rearrangement links TRBV5-6 to TRBJ1-4; no clear D. Germline CDR1 is SGHDT and CDR2 is YYEEEE. This CDR3 is built from 15 residues. V was shortened by 3 bases and J by 3 bases, with 12 bases between the two germline ends. As DNA, the CDR3 is TGTGCCAGCAGCTACCTAAGTACGGCTAATGAAAAACTGTTTTTT. This encodes CASSYLSTANEKLFF.

The rearrangement uses TRBV5-1 and TRBJ2-1, with 11 bases lining up with TRBD1. J lost 10 bases, V lost 2 bases, and 5 bases had no gene match. The length of the CDR3 is 14 residues. Germline CDR1 reads SGHRS; CDR2 reads YFSETQ. Here the CDR3 reads CASSLGQGAFEQFF. The CDR3 DNA reads as TGCGCCAGCAGCTTAGGACAGGGGGCATTCGAGCAGTTCTTC.

This clone has just one count. The chain links TRBV6-5 to TRBJ1-3, with 8 bases matching TRBD1. Germline V CDR1 and CDR2: MNHEY, SVGAGI. The V gene end was trimmed by 5 bases and the J gene end by 4 bases; junction bases not matched to a gene: 4. This CDR3 has 14 amino acids. CDR3 sequence reads: CASSRTGFGNTIYF. The CDR3 bases are TGTGCCAGCAGTCGGACAGGGTTCGGAAACACCATATATTTT.